These 27 T cell receptor beta chains originate from one sample sequenced in a study of blood T cells in healthy people across ages. Then a second PCR, running roughly 6 to 11 cycles, was carried out with a sample-barcoded 5' primer and a J-beta primer mix. MiXCR, run by TCRdb on the 5' RACE reads, gives a single entry per CDR3 protein. The repertoire holds over a million distinct CDR3 sequences, with roughly 40% as singletons. The material sequenced was blood. The receptors originated from a woman aged 18-29 years in good health.

The CDR3 coding sequence is TGTGCCAGTTTAGCGGGAGCTATCTACAATGAGCAGTTCTTC. This sequence encodes CASLAGAIYNEQFF. V usage is TRBV2 and J usage is TRBJ2-1; 9 nucleotides line up with TRBD2. CDR1 is SNHLY, CDR2 FYNNEI, per germline. The trim removed 9 bases at V and 3 bases at J, leaving 6 bases unmatched. CDR3 length equals 14 residues.

The chain has TRBV7-2 and TRBJ1-1, with D possibly matching TRBD1 (5 bases). This CDR3 has 13 amino acids. Trimming shortened V by 5 bases and J by 3 bases, and 10 bases separated the two germline ends. Germline CDR1 is SGHTA and CDR2 is FQGNSA. The CDR3 bases are TGTGCCAGCAGCCCCAGGGCCGACACTGAAGCTTTCTTT. This codes for CASSPRADTEAFF.

This clonotype has more than one count but fewer than ten. The chain recombines TRBV12-3 or TRBV12-4 with TRBJ2-1, with 13 bases that match TRBD2. Trimming at V came to 4 bases and at J to 7 bases, leaving 13 bases not matched to a gene. The CDR3 has 18 amino acids. The DNA of the CDR3 is TGTGCCAGCAGTTCCCCCACCGGGACTAGCGGGAAGTCGAATGAGCAGTTCTTC. As protein: CASSSPTGTSGKSNEQFF.

This clonotype appeared a few times. The J gene is TRBJ2-1, the V gene TRBV6-5, with D unclear. Germline V gene lookup returns CDR1 MNHEY and CDR2 SVGAGI. V gave up 6 bases and J gave up 0 bases, with 12 bases separating them. The length of the CDR3 is 15 residues. The CDR3 bases are TGTGCCAGCAGGGGCCCTTGGCCCTCCTACAATGAGCAGTTCTTC. Protein product: CASRGPWPSYNEQFF.

Of note for this clonotype: One end of the junction fails to match germline, which may point to a read error. V gene TRBV10-1 combines with J gene TRBJ2-7; 9 positions match TRBD2. This CDR3 spans 15 amino acids. Germline lookup yields CDR1 WNHNN and CDR2 SYGVQD (reference sequence). Here the CDR3 reads CAISDTGTSHYEQYF. Written as DNA, the CDR3 is TGCGCCATCAGTGATACCGGGACTAGCCACTACGAGCAGTACTTC.

The chain uses TRBV6-5 and TRBJ1-4, with D hard to call. CDR1 and CDR2 (germline): MNHEY, SVGAGI. The CDR3 extends over 13 amino acids. Trimming cost V 0 bases and J 3 bases, with 2 bases left between them. The CDR3 reads CASSYSANEKLFF. CDR3 sequence (DNA): TGTGCCAGCAGTTACTCGGCTAATGAAAAACTGTTTTTT.

The gene calls are TRBV27 and TRBJ2-5; D call uncertain. The J call may be incorrect, as the DNA end agrees better with TRBJ2-1. Germline CDR1 and CDR2: MNHEY and SMNVEV (reference sequence). The CDR3 length is 13 residues. CDR3 sequence reads: CASSLSYGETQFF. CDR3 in DNA: TGTGCCAGCAGTTTATCGTACGGAGAGACCCAGTTCTTC.

Notes on this clonotype: One end of the junction does not line up with germline, which may come from a read error. The CDR3: CASSPLNGQFF. The CDR3 DNA sequence: TGTGCCAGCTCACCACTAAATGGGCAGTTCTTC. The chain uses TRBV18 and TRBJ2-1; no clear D gene. Germline-derived CDR1 and CDR2 are KGHSH and LQKENI. This CDR3 has 11 residues.

V usage is TRBV6-5 and J usage is TRBJ1-1, with TRBD1 matching over 8 bases. This CDR3 has 13 amino acids. V lost 9 bases, J lost 1 base, and 4 bases stayed unmatched. Germline CDR1 reads MNHEY; CDR2 reads SVGAGI. In DNA, the CDR3 is TGTGCCAGTACGGGACAGGCGAACACTGAAGCTTTCTTT. Translation: CASTGQANTEAFF.

This clonotype came up a few times. The chain uses TRBV5-1 and TRBJ2-1; D gene ambiguous. CDR1 and CDR2 from the germline V gene are SGHRS and YFSETQ. V was cut by 0 bases and J by 6 bases, with 10 bases left in between. The CDR3 is 14 amino acids. In nucleotides, the CDR3 is TGCGCCAGCAGCTTGGAGATTTACCTCAATGAGCAGTTCTTC. It encodes CASSLEIYLNEQFF.

The CDR3 spells CASSLGSVNSPLHF. CDR3 sequence (DNA): TGTGCCAGCAGCTTAGGTTCCGTTAATTCACCCCTCCACTTT. The chain carries TRBV11-2 and TRBJ1-6; D is unclear. The CDR3 spans 14 residues. In germline, CDR1 is SGHAT, CDR2 FQNNGV. Between the trimmed V and J ends, which lost 1 base and 6 bases, there was a span of 7 bases.

This clonotype was observed a handful of times. V gene TRBV2 combines with J gene TRBJ2-3; 7 bases map to TRBD2. Trimming at V came to 1 base and at J to 2 bases, leaving 6 bases not matched to a gene. The CDR3 length is 16 residues. Germline loops: CDR1 SNHLY, CDR2 FYNNEI. The CDR3 sequence: CASSEGGSGTTDTQYF. The CDR3 nucleotides are TGTGCCAGCAGTGAAGGGGGCAGCGGGACCACAGATACGCAGTATTTT.

This clonotype appeared a few times. The chain joins TRBV27 to TRBJ1-2; 12 nucleotides line up with TRBD1. Per germline, CDR1 MNHEY and CDR2 SMNVEV (reference sequence). The CDR3 is 16 amino acids. The V and J ends lost 4 bases and 4 bases, in that order; junction bases with no gene match: 7. In DNA, the CDR3 is TGTGCCAGCAGTTCCGCCGGGACAGGGGGCACCTATGGCTACACCTTC. Its protein is CASSSAGTGGTYGYTF.

Regarding this clonotype: Sequence at one end of the junction differs from germline and may be a read error. This chain uses TRBV11-2 with TRBJ2-5, with a weak D call TRBD2 (5 bases). CDR3 length equals 13 residues. Germline CDR1 and CDR2: SGHAT and FQNNGV. This CDR3 reads CASSLEGSETQYF. CDR3 bases: TGTGCCAGCAGTTTAGAGGGTTCAGAGACCCAGTACTTC. Using reference TRBV11-2 and TRBJ2-5 for the parts outside the CDR3, the full variable domain is EAGVAQSPRYKIIEKRQSVAFWCNPISGHATLYWYQQILGQGPKLLIQFQNNGVVDDSQLPKDRFSAERLKGVDSTLKIQPAKLEDSAVYLCASSLEGSETQYFGPGTRLLVL.

This rearrangement joins TRBV7-2 to TRBJ1-5, with no clear D. Looked up from germline, CDR1 is SGHTA and CDR2 is FQGNSA. The CDR3 sequence is 14 residues long. Trimming cost V 2 bases and J 2 bases, with 7 bases left between them. CDR3 sequence: CASSLKGGNQPQHF. Here the CDR3 DNA reads TGTGCCAGCAGCTTAAAGGGCGGCAATCAGCCCCAGCATTTT.

Only a few counts were recorded for this clonotype. This chain uses TRBV29-1 with TRBJ1-2; 8 positions match TRBD1. Germline V gene sequence: CDR1 SQVTM, CDR2 ANQGSEA. V was clipped by 4 bases and J by 4 bases; unmatched bases: 5. This CDR3 comprises 13 residues. CDR3 protein: CSVGAGGGYGYTF. The CDR3 bases are TGCAGCGTTGGGGCAGGGGGCGGCTATGGCTACACCTTC.

V and J are TRBV5-1 and TRBJ1-1; TRBD1 matches at 11 bases. The V and J ends lost 0 bases and 1 base, in that order; junction bases with no gene match: 2. Germline CDR1 and CDR2: SGHRS and YFSETQ. The CDR3 is made up of 16 amino acids. Here the CDR3 DNA reads TGCGCCAGCAGCTTGGAGGGGACAGGGGGGAACACTGAAGCTTTCTTT. Amino acids: CASSLEGTGGNTEAFF.

This clonotype was picked up many times. This chain joins TRBV28 and TRBJ2-7, with TRBD1 matching over 10 bases. This CDR3 comprises 14 residues. Germline V gives CDR1 MDHEN, CDR2 SYDVKM. Losses at the gene ends were 8 bases for V and 0 bases for J; bases not matched to a gene: 4. As DNA, the CDR3 is TGTGCCAGCGTGGGGACAGGGGCCTCCTACGAGCAGTACTTC. Translated, it gives CASVGTGASYEQYF.

This clonotype was picked up a small number of times. The rearrangement uses TRBV20-1 and TRBJ2-1; the match to TRBD2 covers 10 bases. The junction had 8 bases not matched to a gene; V was cut back by 1 base and J by 2 bases. CDR1 is DFQATT, CDR2 SNEGSKA, per germline (reference sequence). This CDR3 is built from 17 residues. For the CDR3, the DNA is TGCAGTGCTAGAGTTGGGGCTAGCGGGGGCCCCTACAATGAGCAGTTCTTC. Protein: CSARVGASGGPYNEQFF.

The V call is TRBV18, the J call TRBJ2-6; D is ambiguous. Deletions cut 10 bases from V and 4 bases from J, with 11 bases between. Germline loops: CDR1 KGHSH, CDR2 LQKENI. The CDR3 extends over 13 amino acids. The CDR3 coding sequence is TGTGCCAACTCCCTGGGAGGGGCCAACGTCCTGACTTTC. It yields the protein CANSLGGANVLTF.

The chain employs TRBV20-1 and TRBJ2-2, with D uncertain. V dropped 2 bases and J dropped 4 bases, with 8 bases sitting between them. This CDR3 spans 13 amino acids. Germline lookup yields CDR1 DFQATT and CDR2 SNEGSKA (reference sequence). The CDR3 DNA reads as TGCAGTGCTAGACCCGGATTCACCGGGGAGCTGTTTTTT. It translates to CSARPGFTGELFF.

This clonotype was counted at least ten times. This chain links TRBV10-3 with TRBJ2-7; 8 nucleotides align to TRBD2. Looked up from germline, CDR1 is ENHRY and CDR2 is SYGVKD. The V segment lost 10 bases and the J segment 4 bases; nucleotides outside the gene matches: 15. The CDR3 has 15 residues. CDR3 sequence: CATSAISGIWYEQYF. In DNA, the CDR3 is TGTGCCACCTCCGCGATTAGCGGGATCTGGTACGAGCAGTACTTC.

This clonotype was seen a handful of times. This chain joins TRBV9 and TRBJ1-1; 7 nucleotides agree with TRBD1. CDR1 is SGDLS, CDR2 YYNGEE, per germline. The CDR3 has 15 residues. V shed 5 bases, J shed 0 bases, and the junction held 7 bases outside the gene matches. This CDR3 reads CASSPGQILNTEAFF. CDR3 nucleotides: TGTGCCAGCAGTCCGGGACAGATATTGAACACTGAAGCTTTCTTT.

This clonotype was counted only a few times. The chain carries TRBV18 and TRBJ1-5, with D unclear. This CDR3 is built from 16 residues. Trimming removed 1 base at V and 3 bases at J, with 13 bases between. CDR1 is KGHSH and CDR2 is LQKENI in the germline V gene. The chain's CDR3 is CASSPQGPGTNQPQHF. The CDR3 nucleotides are TGTGCCAGCTCACCACAGGGCCCAGGTACCAATCAGCCCCAGCATTTT.

J is TRBJ1-4 and V is TRBV25-1, with a weak D call TRBD1 (5 bases). This CDR3 has 14 amino acids. Per the germline V gene, CDR1 is MGHDK and CDR2 is SYGVNS. Trimming pared 5 bases from V and 7 bases from J, leaving 14 bases between. The CDR3, as DNA: TGTGCCAGCAGTAAACGGGACCGACTTGAAAAACTGTTTTTT. Protein: CASSKRDRLEKLFF.

This clonotype was detected only a few times. This chain uses TRBV10-3 with TRBJ2-3; a weak D match, TRBD2 (6 bases). There are 13 residues in the CDR3. The germline V gene encodes CDR1 ENHRY and CDR2 SYGVKD. Trimming took off 8 bases at V and 1 base at J, with 10 bases between the two ends. In nucleotides, the CDR3 is TGTGCCATCGGTCCTAGCGGCACAGATACGCAGTATTTT. It encodes CAIGPSGTDTQYF.

CDR3 region: CASSFNLGHTEAFF. The DNA for the CDR3 is TGTGCCAGCAGCTTCAATTTGGGACACACTGAAGCTTTCTTT. This chain uses TRBV12-3 or TRBV12-4 with TRBJ1-1; a possible D gene is TRBD1 (5 bases). Trimming pared 6 bases from V and 3 bases from J, leaving 14 bases between. There are 14 residues in the CDR3.